The T cell receptor (beta chain) described here comes from a study of regulatory T cells in long-lasting Graves disease. Study as a whole: Persistent Graves' disease required over 5 years of antithyroid drugs and positive TSH receptor antibodies.

Study findings and constraints: Accuracy was perhaps lowered by the small sample size.

The TCR beta library used iRepertoire HTBI primers with Arm-PCR amplification of CDR3. Using its own MiXCR run on the multiplex PCR reads, TCRdb lists one record per CDR3 protein. The sample includes about 660,000 distinct CDR3 sequences, 30% of them seen just once. Turning to this clonotype: As yet, its antigen is unknown.

The V gene lost 4 bases and the J gene lost 7 bases, with 11 bases spanning the gap. CDR1 and CDR2 from the germline V gene are MNHEY and SVGEGT. This CDR3 has 13 residues. The time point here: persistent/refractory GD, antithyroid drugs over 5 years with positive TRAb. PBMCs provided the RNA from which the TCR library was made. The rearrangement joins TRBV6-2 or TRBV6-3 to TRBJ1-5; D unclear. The specimen comprised peripheral blood mononuclear cells (PBMCs), sampled when the disease was refractory, from a patient treated with antithyroid drugs. The sequence was collected from a female donor with Graves disease. The CDR3 region is CASSSSGGQPQHF. The CDR3 DNA reads TGTGCCAGCAGTTCCTCGGGTGGCCAGCCCCAGCATTTT.